The sequence of this T cell receptor (beta chain) was determined in a study of cytomegalovirus exposure and HLA in healthy donors. Study results and caveats: It was in a later analysis that TCR association rates were seen to vary by HLA locus, highest for DRB1 and lowest for HLA-C.

Donors sampled were nominally healthy, though unrecorded immune exposures were likely. Use of 60 Vbeta and 13 Jbeta primers characterized the PCR. Clones were sequenced by immunoSEQ multiplex PCR, and TCRdb holds only the in-frame ones, with some missing. The sample contains around 190,000 clones, roughly 79% of which appear only once. V shed 3 bases and J 5 bases; nucleotides not matched to a gene: 4. The CDR3 totals 15 residues. Germline V lookup: CDR1 KGHSH, CDR2 LQKENI. A word on this clone: The antigen is unknown.

The source is a man aged 30-40 years in good health and CMV-seronegative. V usage is TRBV18 and J usage is TRBJ1-4, with 9 bases identical to TRBD1. Sequencing input: PBMCs. The CDR3 DNA is TGTGCCAGCTCACCGGACAGGGGCCTAAATGAAAAACTGTTTTTT. It is translated as CASSPDRGLNEKLFF.